This T cell receptor (beta chain) appears in the sequencing data of a study of radiotherapy plus CTLA-4 blockade in lung cancer. Study results and limitations: TCR clones from tumors expanded in blood after radiotherapy plus ipilimumab.

With V trimmed by 5 bases and J by 3 bases, 9 bases remained unmatched. This CDR3 is 16 amino acids long. Germline V gene data show CDR1 as LNHDA and CDR2 as SQIVND (reference sequence). Clones were sequenced by immunoSEQ multiplex PCR, and TCRdb holds only the in-frame ones, with some missing. Among just over 60,000 clones listed, approximately 80% were seen once. With regard to this clone: Its specificity is not known.

The sequencing here drew on peripheral blood, taken from a patient treated with radiotherapy plus ipilimumab. This TCR was sampled from a human donor with non-small cell lung cancer who had a complete response to radiotherapy plus ipilimumab. The chain joins TRBV19 to TRBJ2-1, with TRBD2 matching over 8 bases. The CDR3 here is CASSSISGGFYNEQFF. The CDR3, as DNA: TGTGCCAGTAGTTCCATAAGCGGGGGATTCTACAATGAGCAGTTCTTC.